Listed below are T cell receptor beta chains from one sample, sequenced in a study of identical twins. TCRdb re-derived calls from the 5' RACE reads in MiXCR, one entry per CDR3 protein. This table holds 250,000 or so distinct CDR3 sequences, approximately 7% found once. A further study also used this sample, focusing on yellow fever vaccine responses in identical twins.

Source material: memory (CD45RO+) T cells sorted from blood. These TCRs come from a woman in her late teens or twenties in good health. Each CDR3 is given with its conserved first and last residue. The order of the fields is clone size, D gene, V gene, CDR3 length, J gene, CDR3 protein, CDR3 DNA. The D gene is left open where the match is weak. Rows may omit the clone size; those that give it use once, few, many or a size class.

abundance: NA; d_gene: NA; v_gene: TRBV18; len: 14; j_gene: TRBJ2-1; CDR3aa: CASSPPVTVDEQFF; CDR3nt: TGTGCCAGCTCACCCCCCGTGACGGTCGATGAGCAGTTCTTC
abundance: NA; d_gene: TRBD2; v_gene: TRBV11-3; len: 16; j_gene: TRBJ2-1; CDR3aa: CASSPLAGGVTNEQSF; CDR3nt: TGTGCCAGCAGCCCCTTAGCGGGAGGGGTAACTAATGAGCAGTCCTTC
abundance: few; d_gene: NA; v_gene: TRBV20-1; len: 14; j_gene: TRBJ2-3; CDR3aa: CSAGRDKNTDTQYF; CDR3nt: TGCAGTGCTGGCCGGGACAAGAACACAGATACGCAGTATTTT
abundance: NA; d_gene: NA; v_gene: TRBV24-1; len: 13; j_gene: TRBJ2-2; CDR3aa: CATGGWNGGELFF; CDR3nt: TGTGCCACCGGAGGGTGGAACGGCGGGGAGCTGTTTTTT
abundance: many; d_gene: NA; v_gene: TRBV20-1; len: 14; j_gene: TRBJ2-6; CDR3aa: CSAHGISGANVLTF; CDR3nt: TGCAGTGCTCATGGGATCTCTGGGGCCAACGTCCTGACTTTC
abundance: NA; d_gene: TRBD1; v_gene: TRBV29-1; len: 15; j_gene: TRBJ1-2; CDR3aa: CSVEEHRGSNYGYTF; CDR3nt: TGCAGCGTTGAAGAGCACAGGGGATCTAACTATGGCTACACCTTC
abundance: NA; d_gene: TRBD1; v_gene: TRBV6-5; len: 12; j_gene: TRBJ1-2; CDR3aa: CASTTGDYGYTF; CDR3nt: TGTGCCAGCACCACAGGGGACTATGGCTACACCTTC
abundance: many; d_gene: NA; v_gene: TRBV14; len: 15; j_gene: TRBJ2-2; CDR3aa: CASSQVDLPVAELFF; CDR3nt: TGTGCCAGCAGCCAAGTTGACCTCCCCGTCGCGGAGCTGTTTTTT
abundance: many; d_gene: TRBD2; v_gene: TRBV24-1; len: 15; j_gene: TRBJ2-1; CDR3aa: CATSDLGAGGTEQFF; CDR3nt: TGTGCCACCAGTGATTTGGGGGCGGGAGGGACGGAGCAGTTCTTC
abundance: many; d_gene: NA; v_gene: TRBV5-1; len: 15; j_gene: TRBJ2-1; CDR3aa: CASSLEASDYNEQFF; CDR3nt: TGCGCCAGCAGCTTGGAGGCTAGCGACTACAATGAGCAGTTCTTC
abundance: many; d_gene: NA; v_gene: TRBV24-1; len: 14; j_gene: TRBJ2-2; CDR3aa: CATSEGRNTGELFF; CDR3nt: TGTGCCACCAGTGAAGGACGGAACACCGGGGAGCTGTTTTTT
abundance: NA; d_gene: TRBD2; v_gene: TRBV5-1; len: 16; j_gene: TRBJ2-2; CDR3aa: CASSLFSGRSTGELFF; CDR3nt: TGCGCCAGCAGCCTATTCAGCGGGAGATCCACCGGGGAGCTGTTTTTT
abundance: NA; d_gene: NA; v_gene: TRBV9; len: 14; j_gene: TRBJ2-2; CDR3aa: CASSVLASTGELFF; CDR3nt: TGTGCCAGCAGCGTATTAGCCTCGACCGGGGAGCTGTTTTTT
abundance: few; d_gene: TRBD2; v_gene: TRBV19; len: 13; j_gene: TRBJ2-1; CDR3aa: CASSNPGTTEQFF; CDR3nt: TGTGCCAGTAGTAACCCCGGGACTACTGAGCAGTTCTTC
abundance: many; d_gene: NA; v_gene: TRBV20-1; len: 12; j_gene: TRBJ1-1; CDR3aa: CSASVDHLGAFF; CDR3nt: TGCAGTGCTAGCGTCGATCACCTGGGGGCTTTCTTT
abundance: NA; d_gene: NA; v_gene: TRBV28; len: 13; j_gene: TRBJ2-7; CDR3aa: CASSSEYPYEQYF; CDR3nt: TGTGCCAGCAGTTCAGAGTATCCCTACGAGCAGTACTTC
abundance: few; d_gene: NA; v_gene: TRBV4-2; len: 14; j_gene: TRBJ1-1; CDR3aa: CASSQDSRDTEAFF; CDR3nt: TGTGCCAGCAGCCAAGATAGCAGGGATACTGAAGCTTTCTTT
abundance: NA; d_gene: NA; v_gene: TRBV20-1; len: 15; j_gene: TRBJ2-1; CDR3aa: CSASTGSSSYNEQFF; CDR3nt: TGCAGTGCTAGTACCGGGTCTAGCTCCTACAATGAGCAGTTCTTC
abundance: NA; d_gene: TRBD2; v_gene: TRBV28; len: 14; j_gene: TRBJ2-5; CDR3aa: CASSFSGRAQTQYF; CDR3nt: TGTGCCAGCAGCTTTAGCGGGAGGGCCCAGACCCAGTACTTC
abundance: NA; d_gene: TRBD1; v_gene: TRBV7-3; len: 15; j_gene: TRBJ2-1; CDR3aa: CASSSLQGSYNEQFF; CDR3nt: TGTGCCAGCAGCTCATTACAGGGGTCATACAATGAGCAGTTCTTC
abundance: once; d_gene: NA; v_gene: TRBV5-6; len: 13; j_gene: TRBJ2-7; CDR3aa: CASSPGDLGEQYF; CDR3nt: TGTGCCAGCAGCCCGGGGGACCTCGGGGAGCAGTACTTC
abundance: NA; d_gene: NA; v_gene: TRBV4-1; len: 15; j_gene: TRBJ2-5; CDR3aa: CASSQDGNTQETQYF; CDR3nt: TGCGCCAGCAGCCAAGATGGTAACACCCAAGAGACCCAGTACTTC
abundance: many; d_gene: NA; v_gene: TRBV19; len: 11; j_gene: TRBJ2-1; CDR3aa: CASSSIYEQFF; CDR3nt: TGTGCCAGTAGTAGCATCTATGAGCAGTTCTTC
abundance: many; d_gene: TRBD1; v_gene: TRBV29-1; len: 11; j_gene: TRBJ1-1; CDR3aa: CSARQGSEAFF; CDR3nt: TGCAGCGCCCGACAGGGGTCTGAAGCTTTCTTT
abundance: many; d_gene: TRBD2; v_gene: TRBV27; len: 17; j_gene: TRBJ2-7; CDR3aa: CASSPAGLAGVTYEQYF; CDR3nt: TGTGCCAGCAGTCCCGCCGGACTAGCGGGAGTAACCTACGAGCAGTACTTC
abundance: NA; d_gene: NA; v_gene: TRBV29-1; len: 14; j_gene: TRBJ2-3; CDR3aa: CSVVRGGSTDTQYF; CDR3nt: TGCAGCGTCGTCAGGGGTGGGAGCACAGATACGCAGTATTTT
abundance: few; d_gene: NA; v_gene: TRBV20-1; len: 14; j_gene: TRBJ1-3; CDR3aa: CSASGVGSGNTIYF; CDR3nt: TGCAGTGCTAGTGGGGTAGGATCTGGAAACACCATATATTTT
abundance: NA; d_gene: TRBD1; v_gene: TRBV20-1; len: 15; j_gene: TRBJ2-5; CDR3aa: CSASSSGTGVVTQYF; CDR3nt: TGCAGTGCTTCTTCGTCCGGGACAGGGGTGGTGACCCAGTACTTC
abundance: many; d_gene: TRBD1; v_gene: TRBV6-1; len: 15; j_gene: TRBJ2-5; CDR3aa: CASSTLGQGGETQYF; CDR3nt: TGTGCCAGCAGTACCCTGGGACAGGGGGGGGAGACCCAGTACTTC
abundance: many; d_gene: NA; v_gene: TRBV12-3/TRBV12-4; len: 13; j_gene: TRBJ2-5; CDR3aa: CASSFGQFQTQYF; CDR3nt: TGTGCCAGCAGTTTTGGGCAGTTCCAGACCCAGTACTTC
abundance: NA; d_gene: TRBD1; v_gene: TRBV5-5; len: 15; j_gene: TRBJ2-6; CDR3aa: CASSAVDRVANVLTF; CDR3nt: TGTGCCAGCAGCGCCGTCGACAGGGTAGCCAACGTCCTGACTTTC
abundance: NA; d_gene: TRBD1; v_gene: TRBV28; len: 14; j_gene: TRBJ1-6; CDR3aa: CASNPGTDNSPLHF; CDR3nt: TGTGCCAGCAACCCCGGGACAGATAATTCACCCCTCCACTTT
abundance: many; d_gene: TRBD2; v_gene: TRBV3-1; len: 16; j_gene: TRBJ2-3; CDR3aa: CASSQDGGGGTDTQYF; CDR3nt: TGTGCCAGCAGCCAAGATGGTGGCGGGGGGACAGATACGCAGTATTTT
abundance: few; d_gene: TRBD2; v_gene: TRBV18; len: 16; j_gene: TRBJ2-5; CDR3aa: CASSPPSGRPQETQYF; CDR3nt: TGTGCCAGCTCACCACCTAGCGGGAGGCCACAAGAGACCCAGTACTTC
abundance: NA; d_gene: TRBD2; v_gene: TRBV6-1; len: 15; j_gene: TRBJ2-7; CDR3aa: CASRTGLAGAGEQYF; CDR3nt: TGTGCCAGCAGGACGGGACTAGCGGGAGCTGGAGAGCAGTACTTC
abundance: NA; d_gene: NA; v_gene: TRBV27; len: 16; j_gene: TRBJ2-6; CDR3aa: CASSRDRYSGANVLTF; CDR3nt: TGTGCCAGCAGTCGAGACAGGTACTCTGGGGCCAACGTCCTGACTTTC
abundance: few; d_gene: NA; v_gene: TRBV5-6; len: 15; j_gene: TRBJ2-3; CDR3aa: CASSRQASSTDTQYF; CDR3nt: TGTGCCAGCAGCCGACAGGCGTCTAGCACAGATACGCAGTATTTT
abundance: NA; d_gene: TRBD2; v_gene: TRBV14; len: 16; j_gene: TRBJ2-5; CDR3aa: CASSQVRSSGRETQYF; CDR3nt: TGTGCCAGCAGCCAAGTCAGATCTAGCGGGAGGGAGACCCAGTACTTC
abundance: many; d_gene: NA; v_gene: TRBV11-2; len: 15; j_gene: TRBJ1-4; CDR3aa: CASSRGSRSSEKLFF; CDR3nt: TGTGCCAGCAGCCGCGGGTCAAGATCTAGTGAAAAACTGTTTTTT